The 5 T cell receptor beta chains given below trace back to one sample, sequenced in a study of T cell responses to AZD1222 COVID-19 vaccine. Sequenced by immunoSEQ multiplex PCR; TCRdb stores in-frame clones only, minus some. This table has about 93,000 clones, around nine tenths appearing once. This sample comprised peripheral blood, obtained on day 0 of MenACWY control vaccination. The receptor source for this set is an adult in good health.

This clone was recorded once. The rearrangement links TRBV3-1 (or the pseudogene TRBV3-2) to TRBJ2-3; 14 bases agree with TRBD2. Germline V gives CDR1 LGHDT, CDR2 YNNKEL (reference sequence). J lost 0 bases, V lost 0 bases, and 5 bases had no gene match. There are 19 residues in the CDR3. CDR3 residues: CASSQDRTSGGPSTDTQYF. For the CDR3, the DNA is TGTGCCAGCAGCCAAGATCGGACTAGCGGGGGGCCGAGCACAGATACGCAGTATTTT.

The J gene is TRBJ1-1, the V gene TRBV7-6; 11 nucleotides match TRBD1. Germline assignment: CDR1 SGHVS and CDR2 FNYEAQ. The ends lost 5 bases at V and 6 bases at J; junction bases unmatched: 5. This CDR3 is built from 14 residues. In nucleotides, the CDR3 is TGTGCCAGCAGCCACGGACAGGGGGCCGCTGAAGCTTTCTTT. As protein: CASSHGQGAAEAFF.

The gene calls are TRBV6-2 or TRBV6-3 and TRBJ2-1; 8 bases are shared with TRBD1. V shed 0 bases, J shed 4 bases, and the junction held 8 bases outside the gene matches. Germline V CDR1 and CDR2: MNHEY, SVGEGT. The CDR3 runs to 17 residues. CDR3 loop: CASSYSVTGGWYNEQFF. The DNA of the CDR3 is TGTGCCAGCAGTTACTCCGTCACAGGGGGGTGGTACAATGAGCAGTTCTTC.

As concerns this clone: Sequence at one end of the junction differs from germline and may be a read error. The V gene is TRBV7-7, the J gene TRBJ2-1, with TRBD2 matching over 9 bases. The CDR3 runs 14 residues. Germline V gives CDR1 SSHAT, CDR2 FNYEAQ (reference sequence). The CDR3 region has the DNA TGTGCTAGCAGCCCACTGCGGGGGGGAGTTGAGCAGTTCTTC. Residues: CASSPLRGGVEQFF.

This chain connects TRBV19 to TRBJ2-1, with D maybe TRBD2 (6 bases). V lost 5 bases, J lost 3 bases, and 14 bases lay in between. CDR1 is LNHDA and CDR2 is SQIVND in the germline V gene (reference sequence). The CDR3 covers 15 residues. CDR3 region: CASSQTSYYYNEQFF. In DNA, the CDR3 is TGTGCCAGTAGTCAGACTAGTTACTACTACAATGAGCAGTTCTTC. The full variable domain, rest sourced from reference TRBV19 and TRBJ2-1, is DGGITQSPKYLFRKEGQNVTLSCEQNLNHDAMYWYRQDPGQGLRLIYYSQIVNDFQKGDIAEGYSVSREKKESFPLTVTSAQKNPTAFYLCASSQTSYYYNEQFFGPGTRLTVL.